This TCR beta chain is from a study of T cell changes during pregnancy in multiple sclerosis. Sequencing used immunoSEQ multiplex PCR; TCRdb keeps in-frame clones, though not all of them. Of around 23,000 clones listed, around nine tenths are singletons. Trimming removed 6 bases at V and 0 bases at J, with 18 bases between. The germline V gene encodes CDR1 KGHSH and CDR2 LQKENI. This CDR3 is 16 amino acids long. The origin of this receptor is a female donor in good health, enrolled as a control in a pregnancy study. The chain has TRBV18 and TRBJ2-7; the D is unclear. The sequenced sample was CD8+ T cells from peripheral blood mononuclear cells, obtained in the third trimester of pregnancy. DNA of the CDR3: TGTGCCAGCTCGCGTAATCCGGGTCAGACCTCCTACGAGCAGTACTTC. Encoded protein: CASSRNPGQTSYEQYF. The full variable domain, its missing parts supplied by reference TRBV18 and TRBJ2-7, is NAGVMQNPRHLVRRRGQEARLRCSPMKGHSHVYWYRQLPEEGLKFMVYLQKENIIDESGMPKERFSAEFPKEGPSILRIQQVVRGDSAAYFCASSRNPGQTSYEQYFGPGTRLTVT.